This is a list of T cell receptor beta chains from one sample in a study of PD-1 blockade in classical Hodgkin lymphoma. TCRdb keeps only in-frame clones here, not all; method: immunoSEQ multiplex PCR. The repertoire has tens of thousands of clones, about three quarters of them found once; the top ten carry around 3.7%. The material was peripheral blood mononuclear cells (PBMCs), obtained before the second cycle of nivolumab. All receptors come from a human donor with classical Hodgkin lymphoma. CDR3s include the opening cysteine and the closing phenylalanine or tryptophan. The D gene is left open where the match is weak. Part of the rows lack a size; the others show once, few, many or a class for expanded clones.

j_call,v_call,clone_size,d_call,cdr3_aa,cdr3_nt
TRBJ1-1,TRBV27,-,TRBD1,CASSVLPRDSGGTGAFF,TGTGCCAGCAGTGTACTACCCCGGGACAGCGGGGGAACGGGTGCTTTCTTT
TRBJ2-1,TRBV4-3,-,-,CASSQEWGNEQFF,TGCGCCAGCAGCCAAGAATGGGGGAATGAGCAGTTCTTC
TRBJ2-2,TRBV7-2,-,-,CASSSGQGALGTGELFF,TGTGCCAGCAGTTCAGGTCAGGGCGCGTTGGGCACCGGGGAGCTGTTTTTT
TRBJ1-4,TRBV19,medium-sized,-,CASSNLREINEKLFF,TGTGCCAGTAGTAATCTCAGAGAAATTAATGAAAAACTGTTTTTT
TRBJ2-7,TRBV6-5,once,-,CASSYSKPSLSYEQYF,TGTGCCAGCAGTTACTCGAAGCCTTCCCTCTCCTACGAGCAGTACTTC
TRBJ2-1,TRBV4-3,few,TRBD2,CASSSASGIYNEQFF,TGCGCCAGCAGCTCCGCTAGCGGGATCTACAATGAGCAGTTCTTC
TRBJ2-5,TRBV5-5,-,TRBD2,CASSFTPAGGGETQYF,TGTGCCAGCAGCTTCACTCCAGCGGGAGGAGGTGAGACCCAGTACTTC
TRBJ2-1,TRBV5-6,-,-,CASSYAGTGVNEQFF,TGTGCCAGCAGCTACGCCGGGACGGGTGTTAATGAGCAGTTCTTC
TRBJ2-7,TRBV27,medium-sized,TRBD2,CASSSSSGGGKYEQYF,TGTGCCAGCAGTTCCTCGAGCGGGGGTGGAAAGTACGAGCAGTACTTC
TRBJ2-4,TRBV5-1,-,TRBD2,CASSLDLLAGGPQYF,TGCGCCAGCAGCTTGGATCTGCTAGCGGGGGGCCCCCAATACTTC
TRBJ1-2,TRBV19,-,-,CASRAEGVNYGYTF,TGTGCCAGTAGGGCGGAAGGGGTTAACTATGGCTACACCTTC
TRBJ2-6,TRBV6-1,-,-,CASSDRGRVSGANVLTF,TGTGCCAGCAGTGACCGCGGTAGGGTCTCTGGGGCCAACGTCCTGACTTTC
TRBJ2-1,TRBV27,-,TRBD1,CASHHGTGAYNEQFF,TGTGCCAGCCACCACGGGACAGGGGCCTACAATGAGCAGTTCTTC
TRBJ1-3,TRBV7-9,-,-,CASGQSSGNTIYF,TGTGCCAGCGGACAGTCCTCTGGAAACACCATATATTTT
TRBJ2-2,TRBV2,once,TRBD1,CASVRQGANTGELFF,TGTGCCAGCGTCCGACAGGGGGCGAACACCGGGGAGCTGTTTTTT
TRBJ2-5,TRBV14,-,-,CASSQDQGQQETQYF,TGTGCCAGCAGCCAAGATCAAGGACAGCAAGAGACCCAGTACTTC
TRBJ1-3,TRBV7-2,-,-,CASSLGERGNTIYF,TGTGCCAGCAGCCTGGGGGAGAGGGGAAACACCATATATTTT
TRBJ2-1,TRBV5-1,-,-,CASSLDRMVGYNEQFF,TGCGCCAGCAGCCTAGACAGGATGGTAGGATACAATGAGCAGTTCTTC
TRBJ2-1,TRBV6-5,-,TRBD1,CASRSGQGAGEQFF,TGTGCCAGCAGGTCGGGACAGGGGGCGGGTGAGCAGTTCTTC
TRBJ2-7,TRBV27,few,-,CASSSGLYEQYF,TGTGCCAGCAGTTCAGGCTTGTACGAGCAGTACTTC
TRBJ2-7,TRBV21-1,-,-,CASSKTMPSGYEQYF,TGTGCCAGCAGCAAAACAATGCCTAGCGGCTACGAGCAGTACTTC
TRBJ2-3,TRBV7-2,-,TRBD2,CASSLLAGGGTDTQYF,TGTGCCAGCAGCCTACTAGCGGGAGGGGGGACAGATACGCAGTATTTT
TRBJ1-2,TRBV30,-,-,CAWSAQLNFGGDYGYTF,TGTGCCTGGAGTGCCCAGTTAAATTTCGGGGGGGACTATGGCTACACCTTC
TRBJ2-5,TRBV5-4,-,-,CASSLEDGGMTQYF,TGTGCCAGCAGCTTAGAGGACGGAGGTATGACCCAGTACTTC
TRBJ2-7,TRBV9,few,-,CASSVVDGSPFYEQYF,TGTGCCAGCAGCGTAGTGGACGGGAGCCCCTTTTACGAGCAGTACTTC
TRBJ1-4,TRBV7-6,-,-,CASSLATSANEKLFF,TGTGCCAGCAGCCTAGCTACTTCGGCGAATGAAAAACTGTTTTTT
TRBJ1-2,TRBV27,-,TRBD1,CASRKKAMDRGYGYTF,TGTGCCAGCAGGAAAAAGGCGATGGACAGGGGATATGGCTACACCTTC
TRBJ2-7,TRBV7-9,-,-,CASSLAGGSYEQYF,TGTGCCAGCAGCTTAGCGGGAGGCTCCTACGAGCAGTACTTC
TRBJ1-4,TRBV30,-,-,CAWSPLKEKLFF,TGTGCCTGGAGTCCCCTCAAGGAAAAACTGTTTTTT
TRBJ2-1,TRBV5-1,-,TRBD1,CASSLEGQGWDEQFF,TGCGCCAGCAGCTTGGAGGGACAGGGATGGGATGAGCAGTTCTTC
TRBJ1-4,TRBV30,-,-,CAWSVFRGQKLFF,TGTGCCTGGAGTGTTTTTCGGGGACAAAAACTGTTTTTT
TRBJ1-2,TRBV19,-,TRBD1,CASSPAGQGVLLYGYTF,TGTGCCAGTAGCCCCGCGGGACAGGGGGTTCTCCTCTATGGCTACACCTTC
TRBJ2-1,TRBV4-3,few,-,CASSQDGRVTYNEQFF,TGCGCCAGCAGCCAAGATGGCAGGGTTACCTACAATGAGCAGTTCTTC
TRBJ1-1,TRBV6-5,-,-,CASRAPGTLRGAFF,TGTGCCAGCAGAGCCCCCGGCACCCTGAGGGGAGCTTTCTTT
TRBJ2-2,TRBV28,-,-,CASSTLGETGELFF,TGTGCCAGCAGTACCCTTGGCGAAACCGGGGAGCTGTTTTTT
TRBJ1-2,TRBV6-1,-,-,CASSEGQVAYGYTF,TGTGCCAGCAGTGAAGGGCAGGTCGCTTATGGCTACACCTTC
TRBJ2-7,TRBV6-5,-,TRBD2,CASSYSRPGGYEQYF,TGTGCCAGCAGTTACTCGAGACCGGGGGGATACGAGCAGTACTTC
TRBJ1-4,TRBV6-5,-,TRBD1,CASTRQGREKLFF,TGTGCCAGCACCCGACAGGGGCGTGAAAAACTGTTTTTT
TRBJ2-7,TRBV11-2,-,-,CASSLVAASSYEQYF,TGTGCCAGCAGCTTAGTTGCAGCTAGCTCCTACGAGCAGTACTTC
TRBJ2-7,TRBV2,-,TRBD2,CASSKTSGISYEQYF,TGTGCCAGCAGCAAGACTAGCGGGATCTCCTACGAGCAGTACTTC
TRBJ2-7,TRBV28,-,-,CASSFSGGNSYEQYF,TGTGCCAGCAGTTTCTCAGGGGGGAACTCCTACGAGCAGTACTTC
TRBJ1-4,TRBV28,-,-,CASSLKPAMELFF,TGTGCCAGCAGTTTAAAGCCCGCAATGGAACTGTTTTTT
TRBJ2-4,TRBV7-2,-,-,CASSPQWIAKNIQYF,TGTGCCAGCAGCCCGCAGTGGATAGCCAAAAACATTCAGTACTTC
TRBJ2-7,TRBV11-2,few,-,CASSLTDGALYYEQYF,TGTGCCAGCAGCCTTACTGACGGGGCCCTATACTACGAGCAGTACTTC
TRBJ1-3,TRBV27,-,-,CASSATGRKGNTIYF,TGTGCCAGCAGCGCTACAGGGAGAAAAGGAAACACCATATATTTT
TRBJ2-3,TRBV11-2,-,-,CASSPAQGTQYF,TGTGCCAGCAGCCCCGCCCAGGGTACGCAGTATTTT
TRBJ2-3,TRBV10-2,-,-,CASSEGDSSTDTQYF,TGCGCCAGCAGTGAGGGAGACTCTAGCACAGATACGCAGTATTTT
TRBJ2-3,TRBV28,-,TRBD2,CASSLWGSGGRASTDTQYF,TGTGCCAGCAGTTTATGGGGTAGCGGGGGGCGCGCTAGCACAGATACGCAGTATTTT
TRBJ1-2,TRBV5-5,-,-,CASSGQINYGYTF,TGTGCCAGCAGCGGACAGATAAACTATGGCTACACCTTC
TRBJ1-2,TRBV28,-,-,CATGGHPNYGYTF,TGTGCCACCGGGGGACACCCTAACTATGGCTACACCTTC
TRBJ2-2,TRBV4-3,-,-,CASSQERGTLTGELFF,TGCGCCAGCAGCCAAGAGAGAGGGACACTCACCGGGGAGCTGTTTTTT
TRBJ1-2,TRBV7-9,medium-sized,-,CASSLAERPEYGYTF,TGTGCCAGCAGCTTAGCGGAACGCCCGGAATATGGCTACACCTTC
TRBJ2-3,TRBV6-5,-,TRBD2,CASSYSRAGGTDTQYF,TGTGCCAGCAGTTACTCGAGAGCGGGAGGCACAGATACGCAGTATTTT
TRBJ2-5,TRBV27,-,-,CASSYPGRGPRDQYF,TGTGCCAGCAGTTACCCCGGGAGGGGGCCAAGAGACCAGTACTTC
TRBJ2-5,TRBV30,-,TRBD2,CAWSPGGRAQETQYF,TGTGCCTGGAGTCCCGGCGGGAGGGCCCAAGAGACCCAGTACTTC
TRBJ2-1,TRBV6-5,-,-,CASSYRGERDEQFF,TGTGCCAGCAGTTACAGGGGGGAGCGGGATGAGCAGTTCTTC
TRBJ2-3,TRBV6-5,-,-,CASSYSNGHGPQYF,TGTGCCAGCAGTTACTCGAATGGGCATGGGCCGCAGTATTTT